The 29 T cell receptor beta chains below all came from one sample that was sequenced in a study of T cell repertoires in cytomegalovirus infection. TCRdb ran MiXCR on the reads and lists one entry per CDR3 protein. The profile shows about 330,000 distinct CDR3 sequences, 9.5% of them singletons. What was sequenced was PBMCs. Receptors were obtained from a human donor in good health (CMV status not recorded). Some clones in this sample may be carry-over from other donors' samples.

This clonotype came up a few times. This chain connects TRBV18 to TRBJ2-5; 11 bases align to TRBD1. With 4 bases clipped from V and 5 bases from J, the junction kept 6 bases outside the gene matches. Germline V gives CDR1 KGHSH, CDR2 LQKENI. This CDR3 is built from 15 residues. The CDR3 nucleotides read TGTGCCAGCTCACAGGACAGGGGGCTCGCGGAGACCCAGTACTTC. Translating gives CASSQDRGLAETQYF.

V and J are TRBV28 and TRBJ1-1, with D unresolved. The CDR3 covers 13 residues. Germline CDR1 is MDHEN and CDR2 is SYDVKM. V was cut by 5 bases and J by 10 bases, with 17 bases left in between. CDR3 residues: CASSVPLELGAFF. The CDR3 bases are TGTGCCAGCAGTGTCCCCCTTGAGCTGGGAGCTTTCTTT.

The CDR3 region has the DNA TGTGCCATCAGTGGGTCCAGGAACACCGGGGAGCTGTTTTTT. Translating gives CAISGSRNTGELFF. The chain combines TRBV10-3 with TRBJ2-2, with no clear D. CDR1 is ENHRY, CDR2 SYGVKD, per germline. V gave up 4 bases and J gave up 1 base, with 7 bases separating them. CDR3 length equals 14 residues.

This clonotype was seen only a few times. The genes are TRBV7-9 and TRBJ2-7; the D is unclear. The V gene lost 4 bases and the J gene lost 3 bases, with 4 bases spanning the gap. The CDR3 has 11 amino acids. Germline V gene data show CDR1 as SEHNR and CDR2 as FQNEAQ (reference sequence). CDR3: CASSSDYEQYF. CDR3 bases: TGTGCCAGCAGCTCAGACTACGAGCAGTACTTC.

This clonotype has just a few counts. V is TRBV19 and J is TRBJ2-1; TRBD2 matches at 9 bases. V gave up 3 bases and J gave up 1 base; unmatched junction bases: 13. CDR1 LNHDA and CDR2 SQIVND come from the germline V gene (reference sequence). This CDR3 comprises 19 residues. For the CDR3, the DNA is TGTGCCAGTAGTATCTGGGGCAGCGGGGGGCCTACGTCCTACAATGAGCAGTTCTTC. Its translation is CASSIWGSGGPTSYNEQFF.

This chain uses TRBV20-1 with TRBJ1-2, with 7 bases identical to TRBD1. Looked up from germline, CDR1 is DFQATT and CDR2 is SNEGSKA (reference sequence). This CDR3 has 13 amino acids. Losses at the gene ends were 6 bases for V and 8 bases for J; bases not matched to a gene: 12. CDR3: CSARTGAIIGYTF. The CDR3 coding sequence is TGCAGTGCAAGGACAGGCGCGATTATAGGCTACACCTTC.

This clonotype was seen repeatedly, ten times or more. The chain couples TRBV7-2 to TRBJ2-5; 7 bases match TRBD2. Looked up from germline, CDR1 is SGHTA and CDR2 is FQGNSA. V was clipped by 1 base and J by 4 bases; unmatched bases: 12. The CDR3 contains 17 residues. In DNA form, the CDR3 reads TGTGCCAGCAGCTTAGAAGGACGACTAGCTTTGTTAGAGACCCAGTACTTC. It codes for CASSLEGRLALLETQYF. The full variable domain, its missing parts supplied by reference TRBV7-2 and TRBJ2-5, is GAGVSQSPSNKVTEKGKDVELRCDPISGHTALYWYRQSLGQGLEFLIYFQGNSAPDKSGLPSDRFSAERTGGSVSTLTIQRTQQEDSAVYLCASSLEGRLALLETQYFGPGTRLLVL.

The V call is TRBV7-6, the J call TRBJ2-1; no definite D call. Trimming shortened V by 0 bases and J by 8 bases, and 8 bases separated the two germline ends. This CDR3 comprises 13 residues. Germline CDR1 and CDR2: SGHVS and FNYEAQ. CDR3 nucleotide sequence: TGTGCCAGCAGCTTAGCGGCTGTCGATGAGCAGTTCTTC. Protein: CASSLAAVDEQFF. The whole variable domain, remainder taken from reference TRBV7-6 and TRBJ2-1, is GAGVSQSPRYKVTKRGQDVALRCDPISGHVSLYWYRQALGQGPEFLTYFNYEAQQDKSGLPNDRFSAERPEGSISTLTIQRTEQRDSAMYRCASSLAAVDEQFFGPGTRLTVL.

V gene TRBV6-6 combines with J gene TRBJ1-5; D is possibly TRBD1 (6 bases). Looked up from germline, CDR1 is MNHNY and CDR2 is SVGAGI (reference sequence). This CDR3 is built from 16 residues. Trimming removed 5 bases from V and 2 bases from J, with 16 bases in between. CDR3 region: CASSARGAIGNQPQHF. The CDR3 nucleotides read TGTGCCAGCAGTGCCCGGGGGGCGATAGGCAATCAGCCCCAGCATTTT.

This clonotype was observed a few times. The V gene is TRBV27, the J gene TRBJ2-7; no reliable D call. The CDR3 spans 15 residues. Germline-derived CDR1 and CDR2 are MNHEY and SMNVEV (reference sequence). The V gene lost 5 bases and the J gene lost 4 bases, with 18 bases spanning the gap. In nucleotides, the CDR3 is TGTGCCAGCAGTCCCAAGGGTCTGGCTGGGTACGAGCAGTACTTC. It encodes CASSPKGLAGYEQYF.

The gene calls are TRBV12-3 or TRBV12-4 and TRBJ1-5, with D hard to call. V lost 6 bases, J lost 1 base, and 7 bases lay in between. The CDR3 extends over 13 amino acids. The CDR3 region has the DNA TGTGCCAGCAGCAAATCCAGCAATCAGCCCCAGCATTTT. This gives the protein CASSKSSNQPQHF.

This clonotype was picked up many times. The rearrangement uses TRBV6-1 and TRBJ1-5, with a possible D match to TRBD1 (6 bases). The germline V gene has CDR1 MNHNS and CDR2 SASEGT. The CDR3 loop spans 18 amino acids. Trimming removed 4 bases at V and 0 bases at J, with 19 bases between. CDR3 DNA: TGTGCCAGCAGTGGGGGGGGCACAGGGAAATATAGCAATCAGCCCCAGCATTTT. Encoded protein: CASSGGGTGKYSNQPQHF.

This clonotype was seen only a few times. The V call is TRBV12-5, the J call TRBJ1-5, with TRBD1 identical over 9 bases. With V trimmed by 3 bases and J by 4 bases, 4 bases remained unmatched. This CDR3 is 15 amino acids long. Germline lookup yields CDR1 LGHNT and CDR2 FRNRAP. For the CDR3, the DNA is TGTGCTAGTGGTTTTGGGACAGGGACTAATCAGCCCCAGCATTTT. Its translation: CASGFGTGTNQPQHF.

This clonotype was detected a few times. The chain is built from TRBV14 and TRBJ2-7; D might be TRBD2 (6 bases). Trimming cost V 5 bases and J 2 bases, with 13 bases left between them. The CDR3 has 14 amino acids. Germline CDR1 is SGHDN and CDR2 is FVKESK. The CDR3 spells CASSFSSGAYEQYF. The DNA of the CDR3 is TGTGCCAGCAGCTTCAGTAGCGGAGCCTACGAGCAGTACTTC.

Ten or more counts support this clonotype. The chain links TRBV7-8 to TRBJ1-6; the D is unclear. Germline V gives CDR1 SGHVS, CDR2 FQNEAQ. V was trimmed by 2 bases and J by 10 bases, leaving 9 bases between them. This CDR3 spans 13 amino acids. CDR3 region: CASSLKRLSPLHF. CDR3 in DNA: TGTGCCAGCAGCTTAAAAAGGTTATCACCCCTCCACTTT.

In DNA, the CDR3 is TGTGCCAGTATTCAGGGGCCGCCTAACTATGGCTACACCTTC. This translates into CASIQGPPNYGYTF. The genes are TRBV19 and TRBJ1-2; a possible D gene is TRBD1 (6 bases). This CDR3 is 14 amino acids long. Germline values: CDR1 LNHDA, CDR2 SQIVND (reference sequence). The ends were cut back, 7 bases at V and 0 bases at J, with 12 bases in the middle.

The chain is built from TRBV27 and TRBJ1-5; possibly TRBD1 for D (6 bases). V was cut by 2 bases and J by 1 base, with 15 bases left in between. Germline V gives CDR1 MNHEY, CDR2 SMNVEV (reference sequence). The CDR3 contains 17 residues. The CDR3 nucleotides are TGTGCCAGCAGTTTACTCTTTTCAGGGGTGAGCAATCAGCCCCAGCATTTT. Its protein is CASSLLFSGVSNQPQHF.

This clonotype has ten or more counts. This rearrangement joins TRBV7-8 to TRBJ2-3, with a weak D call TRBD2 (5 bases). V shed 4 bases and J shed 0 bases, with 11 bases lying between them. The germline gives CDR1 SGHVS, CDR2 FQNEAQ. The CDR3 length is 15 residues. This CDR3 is CASSSDYPSTDTQYF. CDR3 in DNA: TGTGCCAGCAGCTCCGACTACCCCAGCACAGATACGCAGTATTTT.

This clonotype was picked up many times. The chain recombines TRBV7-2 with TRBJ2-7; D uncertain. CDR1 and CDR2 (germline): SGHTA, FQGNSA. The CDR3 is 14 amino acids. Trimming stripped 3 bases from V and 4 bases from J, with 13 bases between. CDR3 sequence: CASSLSRAPYEQYF. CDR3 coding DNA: TGTGCCAGCAGCTTGTCCCGCGCCCCGTACGAGCAGTACTTC.

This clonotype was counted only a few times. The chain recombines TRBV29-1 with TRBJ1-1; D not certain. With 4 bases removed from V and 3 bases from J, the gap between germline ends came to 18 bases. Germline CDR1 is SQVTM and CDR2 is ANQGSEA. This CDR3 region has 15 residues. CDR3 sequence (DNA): TGCAGCGTTGGGGTCCATGGCTCAAGGGACACTGAAGCTTTCTTT. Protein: CSVGVHGSRDTEAFF.

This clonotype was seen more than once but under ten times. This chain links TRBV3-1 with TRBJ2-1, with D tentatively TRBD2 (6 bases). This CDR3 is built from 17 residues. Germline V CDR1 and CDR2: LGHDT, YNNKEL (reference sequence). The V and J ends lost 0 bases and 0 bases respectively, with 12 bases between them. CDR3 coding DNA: TGTGCCAGCAGCCAAGATCTTGCGGGGAGCTCCTACAATGAGCAGTTCTTC. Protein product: CASSQDLAGSSYNEQFF.

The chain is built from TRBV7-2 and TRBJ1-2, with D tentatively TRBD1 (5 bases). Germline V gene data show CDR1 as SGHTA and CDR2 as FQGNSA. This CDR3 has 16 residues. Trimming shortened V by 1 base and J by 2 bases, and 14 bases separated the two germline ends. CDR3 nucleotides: TGTGCCAGCAGCTTAGGGCGGGGCAGACAAAACTATGGCTACACCTTC. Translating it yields CASSLGRGRQNYGYTF.

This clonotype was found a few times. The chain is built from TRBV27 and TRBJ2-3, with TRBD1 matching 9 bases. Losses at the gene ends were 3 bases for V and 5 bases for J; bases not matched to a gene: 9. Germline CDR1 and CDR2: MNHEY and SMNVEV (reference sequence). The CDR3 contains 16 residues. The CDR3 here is CASSLIGTGKKDTQYF. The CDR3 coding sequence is TGTGCCAGCAGTTTGATTGGGACAGGGAAAAAAGATACGCAGTATTTT.

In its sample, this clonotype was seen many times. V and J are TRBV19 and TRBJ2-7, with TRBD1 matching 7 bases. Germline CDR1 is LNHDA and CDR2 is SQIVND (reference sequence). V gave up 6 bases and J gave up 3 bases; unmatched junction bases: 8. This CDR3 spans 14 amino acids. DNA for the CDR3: TGTGCCAGTAGCAACTCCCACAGGGGCTACGAGCAGTACTTC. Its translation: CASSNSHRGYEQYF.

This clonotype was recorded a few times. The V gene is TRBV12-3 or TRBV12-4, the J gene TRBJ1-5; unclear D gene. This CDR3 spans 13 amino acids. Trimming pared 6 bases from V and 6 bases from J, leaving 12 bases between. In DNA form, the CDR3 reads TGTGCCAGCAGGCCGGGAGCTATTCAGCCCCAGCATTTT. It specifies CASRPGAIQPQHF.

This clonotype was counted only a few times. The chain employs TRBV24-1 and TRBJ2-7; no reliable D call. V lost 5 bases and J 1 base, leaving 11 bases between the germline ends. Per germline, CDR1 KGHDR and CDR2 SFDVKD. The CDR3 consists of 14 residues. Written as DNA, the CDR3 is TGTGCCACCAGTGCGGCAGGTCCTTCCTACGAGCAGTACTTC. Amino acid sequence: CATSAAGPSYEQYF.

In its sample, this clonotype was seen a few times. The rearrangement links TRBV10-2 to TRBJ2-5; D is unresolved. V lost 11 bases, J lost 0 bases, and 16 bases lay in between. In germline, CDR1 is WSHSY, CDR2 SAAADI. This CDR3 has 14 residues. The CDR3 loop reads CACGAVGNQETQYF. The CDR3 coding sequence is TGCGCCTGTGGTGCCGTAGGGAACCAAGAGACCCAGTACTTC.

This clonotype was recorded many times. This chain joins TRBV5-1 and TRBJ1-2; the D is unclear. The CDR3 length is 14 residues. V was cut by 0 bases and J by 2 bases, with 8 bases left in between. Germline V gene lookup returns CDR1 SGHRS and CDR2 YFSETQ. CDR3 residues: CASSLEGRNYGYTF. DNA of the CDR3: TGCGCCAGCAGCTTGGAGGGCAGAAACTATGGCTACACCTTC.

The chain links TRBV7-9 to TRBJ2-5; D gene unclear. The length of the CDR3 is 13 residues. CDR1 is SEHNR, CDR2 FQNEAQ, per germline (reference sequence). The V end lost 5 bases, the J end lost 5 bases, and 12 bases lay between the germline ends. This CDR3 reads CASSRISLETQYF. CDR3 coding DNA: TGTGCCAGCAGCCGTATATCGTTGGAGACCCAGTACTTC. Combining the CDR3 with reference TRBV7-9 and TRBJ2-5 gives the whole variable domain DTGVSQNPRHKITKRGQNVTFRCDPISEHNRLYWYRQTLGQGPEFLTYFQNEAQLEKSRLLSDRFSAERPKGSFSTLEIQRTEQGDSAMYLCASSRISLETQYFGPGTRLLVL.